A single sample is the source of the 21 T cell receptor beta chains below, sequenced in a study of blood T cell repertoires in COVID-19. Measured with immunoSEQ multiplex PCR; TCRdb has only the in-frame clones, and not every one. The repertoire consists of about 300,000 clones, with about nine tenths occurring once and the leading ten covering about 6%. What was sequenced was peripheral blood. The receptors originated from a woman between 45 and 65 years old with COVID-19, enrolled during active disease.

This sequence joins TRBV5-8 and TRBJ1-2; TRBD1 matches at 9 bases. CDR1 and CDR2 (germline): SGHTS, YDEGEE. V was clipped by 4 bases and J by 4 bases; unmatched bases: 11. The CDR3 has 16 residues. CDR3 sequence reads: CASSLQIQGALYGYTF. Here the CDR3 DNA reads TGTGCCAGCAGCCTACAAATACAGGGGGCGCTCTATGGCTACACCTTC.

This chain uses TRBV19 with TRBJ1-2; tentatively, D is TRBD1 (6 bases). Germline V gene sequence: CDR1 LNHDA, CDR2 SQIVND (reference sequence). V lost 0 bases and J 2 bases, leaving 16 bases between the germline ends. This CDR3 region has 17 residues. The CDR3 sequence is CASSIDSRPQGNYGYTF. CDR3 nucleotide sequence: TGTGCCAGTAGTATAGATTCCCGACCTCAGGGGAACTATGGCTACACCTTC.

This rearrangement joins TRBV30 to TRBJ2-1; 8 nucleotides match TRBD2. Germline trimming cut 5 bases from V and 3 bases from J; bases unmatched to any gene: 6. The CDR3 covers 14 residues. Germline CDR1 and CDR2: GTSNPN and SVGIG (reference sequence). CDR3 sequence: CAWGFAGGYNEQFF. CDR3 nucleotides: TGTGCCTGGGGCTTCGCGGGAGGCTACAATGAGCAGTTCTTC. The full variable domain, in which reference TRBV30 and TRBJ2-1 provide the parts outside the CDR3, is SQTIHQWPATLVQPVGSPLSLECTVEGTSNPNLYWYRQAAGRGLQLLFYSVGIGQISSEVPQNLSASRPQDRQFILSSKKLLLSDSGFYLCAWGFAGGYNEQFFGPGTRLTVL.

This clone was detected once. The CDR3 nucleotides are TGTGCCAGCTCACCGCTCGGGACAGGGACGCGAGATGGCTACACCTTC. Its translation is CASSPLGTGTRDGYTF. This chain connects TRBV18 to TRBJ1-2, with 9 bases lining up with TRBD1. The CDR3 has 16 amino acids. Germline assignment: CDR1 KGHSH and CDR2 LQKENI. Germline trimming cut 3 bases from V and 6 bases from J; bases unmatched to any gene: 11. Full variable domain (remainder filled in from reference TRBV18 and TRBJ1-2): NAGVMQNPRHLVRRRGQEARLRCSPMKGHSHVYWYRQLPEEGLKFMVYLQKENIIDESGMPKERFSAEFPKEGPSILRIQQVVRGDSAAYFCASSPLGTGTRDGYTFGSGTRLTVV.

The chain carries TRBV7-2 and TRBJ2-1; 8 bases match TRBD2. Unmatched junction bases numbered 2, after V lost 3 bases and J lost 10 bases. Per germline, CDR1 SGHTA and CDR2 FQGNSA. The CDR3 is 12 residues long. Here the CDR3 reads CASSFSGIEQFF. In DNA form, the CDR3 reads TGTGCCAGCAGCTTTAGCGGGATCGAGCAGTTCTTC.

The CDR3 sequence is CAWSPRQDTEAFF. CDR3 nucleotides: TGTGCCTGGAGCCCCCGACAGGACACTGAAGCTTTCTTT. The J gene is TRBJ1-1, the V gene TRBV30, with a tentative D call TRBD1 (6 bases). V was clipped by 3 bases and J by 3 bases, with 11 bases between them. Germline CDR1 is GTSNPN and CDR2 is SVGIG (reference sequence). The CDR3 spans 13 residues.

The chain couples TRBV24-1 to TRBJ1-2; 10 bases are shared with TRBD1. This CDR3 region has 15 residues. The V and J ends lost 4 bases and 8 bases, in that order; junction bases with no gene match: 9. Germline V gene lookup returns CDR1 KGHDR and CDR2 SFDVKD. The CDR3 DNA reads TGTGCCACCAGTGAGCCCCCGGGACAGGGGTCGGGCTACACCTTC. Amino acids: CATSEPPGQGSGYTF.

The count of this clone is one. This rearrangement joins TRBV3-1 (or the pseudogene TRBV3-2) to TRBJ2-1; 7 bases align to TRBD2. Losses at the gene ends were 7 bases for V and 9 bases for J; bases not matched to a gene: 12. The V gene's germline CDR1 is LGHDT and CDR2 YNNKEL (reference sequence). This CDR3 region has 14 residues. CDR3 region: CASIRTGLESEQFF. CDR3 coding DNA: TGTGCCAGCATCCGAACCGGACTAGAATCTGAGCAGTTCTTC.

This sequence joins TRBV7-6 and TRBJ1-6; D is perhaps TRBD1 (5 bases). V was trimmed by 2 bases and J by 4 bases, leaving 12 bases between them. The CDR3 consists of 16 residues. The V gene's germline CDR1 is SGHVS and CDR2 FNYEAQ. The DNA for the CDR3 is TGTGCCAGCAGCTTACAGGGCGAACAATATAATTCACCCCTCCACTTT. It is translated as CASSLQGEQYNSPLHF. Looking up the rest from reference TRBV7-6 and TRBJ1-6 gives the full variable domain: GAGVSQSPRYKVTKRGQDVALRCDPISGHVSLYWYRQALGQGPEFLTYFNYEAQQDKSGLPNDRFSAERPEGSISTLTIQRTEQRDSAMYRCASSLQGEQYNSPLHFGNGTRLTVT.

V usage is TRBV7-6 and J usage is TRBJ2-7; 13 nucleotides agree with TRBD2. The CDR3 loop spans 16 amino acids. Germline V gene lookup returns CDR1 SGHVS and CDR2 FNYEAQ. V lost 4 bases and J lost 1; bases outside the gene matches: 4. DNA of the CDR3: TGTGCCAGCAGCTGGGGACTAGCGGGGCCTTCCTACGAGCAGTACTTC. Its protein product is CASSWGLAGPSYEQYF. Using reference TRBV7-6 and TRBJ2-7 for the parts outside the CDR3, the full variable domain is GAGVSQSPRYKVTKRGQDVALRCDPISGHVSLYWYRQALGQGPEFLTYFNYEAQQDKSGLPNDRFSAERPEGSISTLTIQRTEQRDSAMYRCASSWGLAGPSYEQYFGPGTRLTVT.

A remark on this clone: This may be a read error: a much more frequent sequence differs by one nucleotide. CDR3 nucleotides: TGTGCCAGCAGCCGGAACAGCTACGAGCAGTACTTC. It is translated as CASSRNSYEQYF. The chain joins TRBV5-4 to TRBJ2-7; D is undetermined. The CDR3 is 12 amino acids. CDR1 and CDR2 from the germline V gene are SGHNT and YYREEE (reference sequence). Trimming shortened V by 4 bases and J by 3 bases, and 8 bases separated the two germline ends.

The chain employs TRBV25-1 and TRBJ2-1; TRBD2 aligns across 8 bases. CDR1 and CDR2 (germline): MGHDK, SYGVNS. V gave up 8 bases and J gave up 7 bases; unmatched junction bases: 7. The CDR3 runs to 13 residues. The CDR3 loop reads CASRGREVNEQFF. The CDR3, as DNA: TGTGCCAGCCGCGGGCGGGAGGTGAATGAGCAGTTCTTC.

The CDR3 nucleotides read TGTGCCAGCAGCTTACAGGGTCGGGGGGGAGACAATGAGCAGTTCTTC. This translates into CASSLQGRGGDNEQFF. V gene TRBV11-3 combines with J gene TRBJ2-1, with TRBD2 matching 8 bases. Germline assignment: CDR1 SGHNT and CDR2 YENEEA. V trimming: 2 bases; J trimming: 5 bases; junction bases outside the gene matches: 8. The CDR3 sequence is 16 residues long.

This chain connects TRBV6-5 to TRBJ2-7; perhaps TRBD2 as D (5 bases). Trimming removed 8 bases at V and 3 bases at J, with 17 bases between. The germline V gene has CDR1 MNHEY and CDR2 SVGAGI. The CDR3 is made up of 14 amino acids. CDR3 nucleotide sequence: TGTGCCAGCCTAAACCCCGGACGGGGCTACGAGCAGTACTTC. Residues: CASLNPGRGYEQYF.

This clone was seen only a few times. The rearrangement links TRBV5-5 to TRBJ2-7; D gene unclear. The CDR3 has 12 amino acids. V shed 2 bases and J shed 3 bases, with 6 bases lying between them. CDR1 is SGHKS and CDR2 is YYEKEE in the germline V gene (reference sequence). The CDR3 nucleotides read TGTGCCAGCAGCTTTGCAGACTACGAGCAGTACTTC. It is translated as CASSFADYEQYF.

The chain recombines TRBV11-3 with TRBJ1-6; 10 nucleotides agree with TRBD1. V shed 3 bases and J 9 bases; nucleotides not matched to a gene: 2. CDR1 and CDR2 from the germline V gene are SGHNT and YENEEA. The CDR3 totals 14 residues. CDR3 in DNA: TGTGCCAGCAGCTTCGGACAGGGGGGTTCACCCCTCCACTTT. The encoded protein is CASSFGQGGSPLHF.

The chain is built from TRBV10-3 and TRBJ2-7; 10 nucleotides line up with TRBD2. The junction had 11 bases not matched to a gene; V was cut back by 8 bases and J by 1 base. The germline CDR1 and CDR2 sequences are ENHRY and SYGVKD. The CDR3 contains 16 residues. CDR3 sequence (DNA): TGTGCCATCGCCCCTAGCGGGAGTGCCGGGTCCTACGAGCAGTACTTC. It specifies CAIAPSGSAGSYEQYF.

The chain joins TRBV25-1 to TRBJ1-4; D is unclear. In germline, CDR1 is MGHDK, CDR2 SYGVNS. Trimming pared 0 bases from V and 6 bases from J, leaving 2 bases between. This CDR3 comprises 12 residues. The CDR3 DNA reads as TGTGCCAGCAGTGAATACGATGAAAAACTGTTTTTT. Protein: CASSEYDEKLFF.

This chain links TRBV5-6 with TRBJ2-7; 7 bases line up with TRBD2. With 2 bases clipped from V and 3 bases from J, the junction kept 2 bases outside the gene matches. Germline V gives CDR1 SGHDT, CDR2 YYEEEE. The CDR3 consists of 13 residues. The DNA of the CDR3 is TGTGCCAGCAGCTTCGGGACTAACTACGAGCAGTACTTC. Its translation: CASSFGTNYEQYF.

The CDR3 DNA follows: TGTGCCAGCAGCTCCCGGGTAGCGGGCCTCACAGATACGCAGTATTTT. Amino acids: CASSSRVAGLTDTQYF. The genes are TRBV7-6 and TRBJ2-3, with 7 bases that match TRBD2. The CDR3 sequence is 16 residues long. Germline assignment: CDR1 SGHVS and CDR2 FNYEAQ. V was pared by 4 bases and J by 2 bases, with 9 bases of the junction left unmatched.

The chain's CDR3 is CASSQDLSDNEQFF. CDR3 DNA sequence: TGCGCCAGCAGCCAAGATCTAAGTGACAATGAGCAGTTCTTC. V and J are TRBV4-1 and TRBJ2-1; D not certain. CDR3 length: 14 amino acids. V lost 0 bases and J lost 5, with 8 bases in between. The germline V gene has CDR1 MGHRA and CDR2 YSYEKL.